The source of this TCR beta chain is a study of blood T cell repertoires in COVID-19. Trimming shortened V by 0 bases and J by 0 bases, and 7 bases separated the two germline ends. The CDR3 runs 15 residues. The germline V gene encodes CDR1 SGHNT and CDR2 YENEEA. Sequencing was performed with immunoSEQ multiplex PCR; in TCRdb, only in-frame clones are kept and a portion is missing. The profile shows about 37,000 clones, about 88% of them singletons. The chain combines TRBV11-3 with TRBJ2-3; D ambiguous. The sequenced sample consisted of peripheral blood. This sequence was found in a man aged 65 to 85 with acute or convalescent COVID-19. In DNA, the CDR3 is TGTGCCAGCAGCTTAGAACCCGGGAGCACAGATACGCAGTATTTT. It yields the protein CASSLEPGSTDTQYF.